The 30 T cell receptor beta chains in this list originate from one sample, sequenced in a study of T cell changes during pregnancy in multiple sclerosis. Sequenced by immunoSEQ multiplex PCR; TCRdb stores in-frame clones only, minus some. The repertoire holds around 110,000 clones, with less than 95% as singletons. The sample consisted of peripheral blood, taken after pregnancy. These receptors were collected from a female donor with multiple sclerosis, enrolled in a pregnancy study.

The chain employs TRBV6-5 and TRBJ1-1, with 9 bases identical to TRBD1. CDR3 length: 13 residues. CDR1 and CDR2 (germline): MNHEY, SVGAGI. V dropped 5 bases and J dropped 5; count of bases not matched to a gene: 3. The CDR3, as DNA: TGTGCCAGCAGTCGACAGGGGGTGACTGAAGCTTTCTTT. This gives the protein CASSRQGVTEAFF.

The gene calls are TRBV19 and TRBJ1-2; no definite D call. The ends were cut back, 7 bases at V and 2 bases at J, with 11 bases in the middle. Germline V gene sequence: CDR1 LNHDA, CDR2 SQIVND (reference sequence). The CDR3 sequence is 13 residues long. CDR3 loop: CASNGRSNYGYTF. The DNA of the CDR3 is TGTGCCAGTAATGGCAGATCGAACTATGGCTACACCTTC.

On this clone itself: The sample contains more than one DNA sequence encoding this CDR3. J is TRBJ2-7 and V is TRBV30; D is ambiguous. V shed 0 bases and J shed 2 bases, with 5 bases lying between them. CDR1 GTSNPN and CDR2 SVGIG come from the germline V gene (reference sequence). This CDR3 region has 12 residues. CDR3 sequence: CAWSVTAYEQYF. DNA of the CDR3: TGTGCCTGGAGTGTAACAGCCTACGAGCAGTACTTC.

The rearrangement links TRBV7-9 to TRBJ1-1; TRBD1 aligns across 10 bases. V dropped 4 bases and J dropped 11; count of bases not matched to a gene: 10. CDR1 SEHNR and CDR2 FQNEAQ come from the germline V gene (reference sequence). The CDR3 contains 14 residues. Here the CDR3 DNA reads TGTGCCAGCAGCTGGGGACAGGGGATAACTCCGGCTTTCTTT. As protein: CASSWGQGITPAFF.

V is TRBV6-5 and J is TRBJ1-1; D is undetermined. The CDR3 is made up of 14 amino acids. V was shortened by 7 bases and J by 0 bases, with 12 bases between the two germline ends. The germline gives CDR1 MNHEY, CDR2 SVGAGI. CDR3 DNA sequence: TGTGCCAGCAAAAAGTTAGAGATGAACACTGAAGCTTTCTTT. Translation: CASKKLEMNTEAFF.

The chain links TRBV7-8 to TRBJ1-1, with TRBD1 identical over 7 bases. V was pared by 5 bases and J by 3 bases, with 3 bases of the junction left unmatched. Germline V gene lookup returns CDR1 SGHVS and CDR2 FQNEAQ. CDR3 length: 13 residues. CDR3 sequence (DNA): TGTGCCAGCAGCCGACAGGGTTACACTGAAGCTTTCTTT. Residues: CASSRQGYTEAFF.

The genes are TRBV7-6 and TRBJ2-3; TRBD2 matches at 7 bases. The CDR3 is 16 residues long. The ends lost 5 bases at V and 0 bases at J; junction bases unmatched: 8. CDR1 SGHVS and CDR2 FNYEAQ come from the germline V gene. CDR3 sequence (DNA): TGTGCCAGCAGCGCCTCGTTGCGGGGGAGCACAGATACGCAGTATTTT. Translated, it gives CASSASLRGSTDTQYF.

V usage is TRBV2 and J usage is TRBJ1-2; weak D call: TRBD1 (6 bases). V was clipped by 2 bases and J by 8 bases, with 15 bases between them. The CDR3 length is 14 residues. Germline CDR1 and CDR2: SNHLY and FYNNEI. CDR3 sequence reads: CASSERAGAWGYTF. DNA of the CDR3: TGTGCCAGCAGTGAACGTGCGGGGGCCTGGGGCTACACCTTC.

The gene calls are TRBV6-5 and TRBJ1-3, with a possible D match to TRBD1 (5 bases). CDR1 and CDR2 (germline): MNHEY, SVGAGI. The CDR3 has 14 amino acids. V lost 0 bases and J 6 bases, leaving 9 bases between the germline ends. CDR3 sequence reads: CASSYSRVSNTIYF. The CDR3 nucleotides are TGTGCCAGCAGTTACTCCAGGGTGTCAAACACCATATATTTT.

The V gene is TRBV5-1, the J gene TRBJ2-7; 13 bases align to TRBD2. The CDR3 has 16 residues. Germline V CDR1 and CDR2: SGHRS, YFSETQ. V shed 4 bases and J 2 bases; nucleotides not matched to a gene: 6. The CDR3 DNA reads TGCGCCAGCAGCGCGAGGACTAGCGGGAGTCCCTACGAGCAGTACTTC. As protein: CASSARTSGSPYEQYF.

The chain uses TRBV10-3 and TRBJ2-5, with no clear D. Germline V gives CDR1 ENHRY, CDR2 SYGVKD. V was cut by 3 bases and J by 5 bases, with 4 bases left in between. The CDR3 runs 11 residues. CDR3 loop: CAISDLETQYF. DNA of the CDR3: TGTGCCATCAGTGACCTGGAGACCCAGTACTTC.

This rearrangement joins TRBV15 to TRBJ2-5, with D possibly TRBD2 on 6 matching bases. Germline assignment: CDR1 LNHNV and CDR2 YYDKDF (reference sequence). V was cut by 3 bases and J by 1 base, with 15 bases left in between. This CDR3 is built from 16 residues. The CDR3 here is CATSSGYTGLQETQYF. The CDR3 DNA is TGTGCCACCAGCAGCGGATATACGGGACTCCAAGAGACCCAGTACTTC.

The V and J genes are TRBV4-1 and TRBJ2-3; the D is unclear. CDR1 is MGHRA, CDR2 YSYEKL, per germline. Trimming pared 1 base from V and 1 base from J, leaving 6 bases between. CDR3 length: 14 amino acids. The DNA for the CDR3 is TGCGCCAGCAGCCAAGGGCCCGGCACAGATACGCAGTATTTT. This codes for CASSQGPGTDTQYF.

CDR3 protein: CAWSTGANYGYTF. In DNA form, the CDR3 reads TGTGCCTGGAGTACGGGGGCTAACTATGGCTACACCTTC. V usage is TRBV30 and J usage is TRBJ1-2; a weak D match, TRBD1 (5 bases). The CDR3 is made up of 13 amino acids. Germline V gives CDR1 GTSNPN, CDR2 SVGIG (reference sequence). V lost 2 bases and J 0 bases, leaving 7 bases between the germline ends. Full variable domain (rest looked up from reference TRBV30 and TRBJ1-2): SQTIHQWPATLVQPVGSPLSLECTVEGTSNPNLYWYRQAAGRGLQLLFYSVGIGQISSEVPQNLSASRPQDRQFILSSKKLLLSDSGFYLCAWSTGANYGYTFGSGTRLTVV.

This sequence joins TRBV28 and TRBJ2-3; 14 bases map to TRBD2. The CDR3 totals 18 residues. CDR1 and CDR2 (germline): MDHEN, SYDVKM. J lost 2 bases, V lost 9 bases, and 13 bases had no gene match. CDR3 sequence reads: CASNRAGLAGGITDTQYF. The CDR3 nucleotides are TGTGCCAGTAACAGGGCCGGACTAGCGGGAGGTATCACAGATACGCAGTATTTT.

A word on this clone: The sample holds other DNA sequences that translate to the same CDR3. The CDR3 DNA reads as TGCGCCAGCAGCTTTGACAGGGACTATGGCTACACCTTC. Its translation: CASSFDRDYGYTF. This chain links TRBV5-1 with TRBJ1-2, with 7 bases identical to TRBD1. CDR3 length: 13 residues. CDR1 and CDR2 (germline): SGHRS, YFSETQ. V dropped 2 bases and J dropped 3; count of bases not matched to a gene: 1.

This chain joins TRBV5-4 and TRBJ2-1; TRBD2 is a possible D gene (5 bases). Germline V lookup: CDR1 SGHNT, CDR2 YYREEE (reference sequence). The CDR3 is made up of 13 amino acids. The V gene lost 7 bases and the J gene lost 6 bases, with 14 bases spanning the gap. The CDR3 region has the DNA TGTGCCAGCTATCTAGAAGAGGGCAATGAGCAGTTCTTC. Residues: CASYLEEGNEQFF.

This chain connects TRBV5-8 to TRBJ2-6, with TRBD1 matching over 7 bases. V lost 3 bases, J lost 0 bases, and 3 bases stayed unmatched. This CDR3 has 16 amino acids. Germline V gene sequence: CDR1 SGHTS, CDR2 YDEGEE. The CDR3, as DNA: TGTGCCAGCAGCTCGGGACAGCTCTCTGGGGCCAACGTCCTGACTTTC. Translation: CASSSGQLSGANVLTF.

The chain uses TRBV4-2 and TRBJ2-2, with a tentative D call TRBD2 (6 bases). Germline V gives CDR1 LGHNA, CDR2 YNFKEQ. CDR3 length: 21 amino acids. The V end lost 3 bases, the J end lost 0 bases, and 26 bases lay between the germline ends. In DNA, the CDR3 is TGTGCCAGCAGCCACCCATCCTTTTCCCCCGGGACTCCCGCGAACACCGGGGAGCTGTTTTTT. The encoded protein is CASSHPSFSPGTPANTGELFF.

V is TRBV25-1 and J is TRBJ2-7; TRBD2 matches 10 bases. Germline V gene sequence: CDR1 MGHDK, CDR2 SYGVNS. The CDR3 spans 14 residues. V lost 4 bases to trimming and J lost 4 bases; unmatched junction nucleotides: 4. The chain's CDR3 is CASSGAGGSYEQYF. The DNA for the CDR3 is TGTGCCAGCAGTGGAGCGGGAGGGTCTTACGAGCAGTACTTC.

V gene TRBV11-2 combines with J gene TRBJ1-2; 7 positions agree with TRBD1. The CDR3 has 15 residues. With 5 bases clipped from V and 6 bases from J, the junction kept 12 bases outside the gene matches. The germline V gene has CDR1 SGHAT and CDR2 FQNNGV. The CDR3 protein is CASSALQGLFHGYTF. CDR3 bases: TGTGCCAGCAGCGCATTACAGGGGCTGTTCCATGGCTACACCTTC.

This rearrangement joins TRBV19 to TRBJ2-3; TRBD1 aligns across 7 bases. After removal of 6 bases from V and 0 bases from J, the junction contained 0 bases not matched to a gene. This CDR3 has 13 amino acids. Germline assignment: CDR1 LNHDA and CDR2 SQIVND (reference sequence). The CDR3 DNA reads as TGTGCCAGTAGGGACAGGAGCACAGATACGCAGTATTTT. Its protein is CASRDRSTDTQYF.

The J gene is TRBJ1-5, the V gene TRBV19; a possible D gene is TRBD1 (5 bases). Germline CDR1 is LNHDA and CDR2 is SQIVND (reference sequence). The germline V and J ends were trimmed by 5 bases and 4 bases, with 18 bases remaining between them. The CDR3 is 16 residues long. The CDR3 coding sequence is TGTGCCAGTAGTTCAACCCAGGGCTCCTTGAATCAGCCCCAGCATTTT. It yields the protein CASSSTQGSLNQPQHF.

The chain couples TRBV29-1 to TRBJ2-4; D is perhaps TRBD1 (5 bases). Germline V lookup: CDR1 SQVTM, CDR2 ANQGSEA. The CDR3 has 12 residues. Trimming cost V 2 bases and J 6 bases, with 8 bases left between them. For the CDR3, the DNA is TGCAGCGTTGAACAGCAGGGAAACATTCAGTACTTC. This translates into CSVEQQGNIQYF.

The rearrangement links TRBV12-5 to TRBJ2-2; the match to TRBD2 covers 11 bases. Germline V CDR1 and CDR2: LGHNT, FRNRAP. V was pared by 5 bases and J by 4 bases, with 9 bases of the junction left unmatched. This CDR3 has 17 amino acids. CDR3 sequence: CASGLLAGGRGTGELFF. DNA of the CDR3: TGTGCTAGTGGTCTGTTAGCGGGGGGGCGTGGCACCGGGGAGCTGTTTTTT.

V usage is TRBV6-1 and J usage is TRBJ2-7; D is ambiguous. The CDR3 is 15 amino acids. V was clipped by 3 bases and J by 4 bases, with 16 bases between them. CDR1 is MNHNS, CDR2 SASEGT, per germline. CDR3 residues: CASSDQVNTGYEQYF. The CDR3 region has the DNA TGTGCCAGCAGTGATCAGGTCAACACCGGATACGAGCAGTACTTC.

The rearrangement links TRBV11-2 to TRBJ2-7; D is ambiguous. Trimming pared 0 bases from V and 3 bases from J, leaving 9 bases between. CDR3 length: 14 amino acids. The V gene's germline CDR1 is SGHAT and CDR2 FQNNGV. CDR3 in DNA: TGTGCCAGCAGCTTAGACAGGAACCTCTACGAGCAGTACTTC. It codes for CASSLDRNLYEQYF.

The rearrangement links TRBV11-1 to TRBJ1-1, with TRBD1 matching over 7 bases. J lost 0 bases, V lost 5 bases, and 3 bases had no gene match. The CDR3 is 14 amino acids. The germline gives CDR1 SGHAT, CDR2 FQDESV (reference sequence). The CDR3 region is CASSLGQLNTEAFF. The CDR3, as DNA: TGTGCCAGCAGCCTGGGACAGCTGAACACTGAAGCTTTCTTT.

This rearrangement joins TRBV5-1 to TRBJ1-3, with TRBD1 matching 9 bases. The germline V gene encodes CDR1 SGHRS and CDR2 YFSETQ. CDR3 length equals 14 residues. With V trimmed by 0 bases and J by 6 bases, 1 base remained unmatched. Here the CDR3 reads CASSLGTGENTIYF. The CDR3 DNA is TGCGCCAGCAGCTTGGGGACAGGGGAAAACACCATATATTTT. The whole variable domain, remainder taken from reference TRBV5-1 and TRBJ1-3, is KAGVTQTPRYLIKTRGQQVTLSCSPISGHRSVSWYQQTPGQGLQFLFEYFSETQRNKGNFPGRFSGRQFSNSRSEMNVSTLELGDSALYLCASSLGTGENTIYFGEGSWLTVV.

The chain recombines TRBV6-1 with TRBJ1-3; the D gene is possibly TRBD1 (5 bases). With 0 bases removed from V and 7 bases from J, the gap between germline ends came to 13 bases. Germline V gene data show CDR1 as MNHNS and CDR2 as SASEGT. The CDR3 length is 15 residues. The CDR3 bases are TGTGCCAGCAGTGAAGCGCAGGCAGGGCGGAACACCATATATTTT. It encodes CASSEAQAGRNTIYF.